Listed below are T cell receptor beta chains from one sample, sequenced in a study of blood T cell repertoires in COVID-19. Clones were read by immunoSEQ multiplex PCR, and TCRdb kept only the in-frame ones, dropping some. This table has over 70,000 clones, 85% appearing once. Sample: peripheral blood. Receptor source: an older man with acute or convalescent COVID-19. CDR3s include the opening cysteine and the closing phenylalanine or tryptophan. The order of the fields is J gene, D gene, V gene, clone size, CDR3 DNA, CDR3 protein. D genes are given only for firm matches. Clone size is given for some rows only: seen once, a few or many times, or a class if the clone is expanded.

>TRBJ1-2|-|TRBV5-6|-
TGTGCCAGCAGCTGGGAGACTTCCGGGGACTATGGCTACACCTTC
CASSWETSGDYGYTF
>TRBJ1-2|-|TRBV28|-
TGTGCCACATTCGGGATTAACTATGGCTACACCTTC
CATFGINYGYTF
>TRBJ2-5|TRBD2|TRBV11-2|once
TGTGCCAGCAGCCGAGCGGGACTAGAGACCCAGTACTTC
CASSRAGLETQYF
>TRBJ2-2|TRBD2|TRBV5-1|-
TGCGCCAGCAGCTTGAGGACTAGCGGGGGGGCCGGGGAGCTGTTTTTT
CASSLRTSGGAGELFF
>TRBJ2-1|TRBD2|TRBV3-1/TRBV3-2|once
TGTGCCAGCAGCCAACCGGGACTAGCGGGATTCAATGAGCAGTTCTTC
CASSQPGLAGFNEQFF
>TRBJ1-2|TRBD1|TRBV7-2|-
TGTGCCAGCAGCCCCAGAGGAACAGGGGGCGCGGGTGAGGATGGCTACACCTTC
CASSPRGTGGAGEDGYTF
>TRBJ2-5|TRBD2|TRBV5-1|-
TGCGCCAGCAGCTATCAGGGACTAGCGGGAGGGCAAGAGACCCAGTACTTC
CASSYQGLAGGQETQYF
>TRBJ2-7|-|TRBV9|-
TGTGCCAGCAGCGTAGAGGTAGCGGCTACCTACGAGCAGTACTTC
CASSVEVAATYEQYF
>TRBJ1-6|-|TRBV11-2|-
TGTGCCAGCAGCTTAGCGGGGTTTAATTCACCCCTCCACTTT
CASSLAGFNSPLHF
>TRBJ2-5|-|TRBV21-1|once
TGTGCCAGCAGCCTCCAGGACAGGGCGAGGAAGGAGACCCAGTACTTC
CASSLQDRARKETQYF
>TRBJ2-7|-|TRBV10-3|-
TGTGCCATCAGTGAGCTTAGTAGTTCCTACGAGCAGTACTTC
CAISELSSSYEQYF
>TRBJ2-2|TRBD2|TRBV24-1|-
TGTGCCACCGAGAGGGTAGCGGGGGGGCACGGGGAGCTGTTTTTT
CATERVAGGHGELFF
>TRBJ2-1|-|TRBV9|once
TGTGCCAGCACCTCTTCCCTGGACTTCTCCTACAATGAGCAGTTCTTC
CASTSSLDFSYNEQFF
>TRBJ1-2|TRBD1|TRBV5-6|-
TGTGCCAGCAGCTCAATTATGAGACAGGGGTTCATCTATGGCTACACCTTC
CASSSIMRQGFIYGYTF
>TRBJ2-3|TRBD2|TRBV7-2|-
TGTGCCAGCAGCACTCCGGGGGGAGATACGCAGTATTTT
CASSTPGGDTQYF
>TRBJ2-7|TRBD2|TRBV4-2|-
TGTGCCAGCAGCCAAGAAAGGGGGACTAGCGCATTCTACGAGCAGTACTTC
CASSQERGTSAFYEQYF